A single sample gave rise to the 6 T cell receptor beta chains below, sequenced in a study of blood T cell repertoires in COVID-19. The protocol was immunoSEQ multiplex PCR, while the TCRdb copy is restricted to in-frame clones and leaves out a portion. The repertoire holds 200,000 to 250,000 clones, with approximately 82% as singletons. The specimen was PBMCs or T cells enriched from blood (not recorded which). The receptors here all came from a middle-aged man who had recovered from COVID-19.

V usage is TRBV27 and J usage is TRBJ1-4; no clear D gene. From germline, CDR1 is MNHEY and CDR2 SMNVEV (reference sequence). This CDR3 region has 15 residues. V was clipped by 7 bases and J by 1 base, with 13 bases between them. The CDR3 here is CASTAGRLTNEKLFF. CDR3 coding DNA: TGTGCCAGCACGGCAGGCCGCTTAACTAATGAAAAACTGTTTTTT.

In this sample, this clone turned up a few times. This rearrangement joins TRBV19 to TRBJ1-5; a weak D match, TRBD1 (6 bases). Germline loops: CDR1 LNHDA, CDR2 SQIVND (reference sequence). The V end was cut by 6 bases, the J end by 3 bases, with 15 bases between. This CDR3 spans 15 amino acids. The CDR3 DNA sequence: TGTGCCAGTAGAAGGGGGAGGGATAACAATCAGCCCCAGCATTTT. Translating it yields CASRRGRDNNQPQHF. The full variable domain, with the rest looked up from reference TRBV19 and TRBJ1-5, is DGGITQSPKYLFRKEGQNVTLSCEQNLNHDAMYWYRQDPGQGLRLIYYSQIVNDFQKGDIAEGYSVSREKKESFPLTVTSAQKNPTAFYLCASRRGRDNNQPQHFGDGTRLSIL.

This clone appeared a few times. The chain recombines TRBV27 with TRBJ2-2; 8 bases map to TRBD2. The CDR3 spans 17 residues. CDR1 and CDR2 from the germline V gene are MNHEY and SMNVEV (reference sequence). The trim removed 8 bases at V and 5 bases at J, leaving 16 bases unmatched. CDR3 DNA: TGTGCCAGCTCGACTTTGGCACCGCGGGGGGAGACCGGGGAGCTGTTTTTT. It codes for CASSTLAPRGETGELFF.

This clone appeared a few times. V usage is TRBV5-8 and J usage is TRBJ1-4; D unclear. The V gene's germline CDR1 is SGHTS and CDR2 YDEGEE. V lost 7 bases and J 8 bases, leaving 12 bases between the germline ends. The length of the CDR3 is 12 residues. CDR3 sequence (DNA): TGTGCCAGCGGTTCCCGGGGAGAAAAACTGTTTTTT. This gives the protein CASGSRGEKLFF.

The J gene is TRBJ2-5, the V gene TRBV28; tentative D call: TRBD1 (9 bases). The CDR3 is 15 amino acids. The V gene's germline CDR1 is MDHEN and CDR2 SYDVKM. With 7 bases removed from V and 3 bases from J, the gap between germline ends came to 18 bases. The CDR3 DNA sequence: TGTGCCAGCACCCGGGGGGGACAGGGAGAAGAGACCCAGTACTTC. Its translation is CASTRGGQGEETQYF. The full variable domain, with the rest looked up from reference TRBV28 and TRBJ2-5, is DVKVTQSSRYLVKRTGEKVFLECVQDMDHENMFWYRQDPGLGLRLIYFSYDVKMKEKGDIPEGYSVSREKKERFSLILESASTNQTSMYLCASTRGGQGEETQYFGPGTRLLVL.

The gene calls are TRBV11-3 and TRBJ2-2; TRBD2 matches 12 bases. The CDR3 has 19 amino acids. Germline CDR1 reads SGHNT; CDR2 reads YENEEA. The V segment lost 0 bases and the J segment 3 bases; nucleotides outside the gene matches: 8. The CDR3 spells CASSLELGLAGGYTGELFF. The DNA for the CDR3 is TGTGCCAGCAGCTTAGAGCTGGGGCTAGCGGGAGGGTACACCGGGGAGCTGTTTTTT.